This passage covers 17 T cell receptor beta chains from one sample sequenced in a study of blood T cell repertoires in COVID-19. The repertoire was sequenced with immunoSEQ multiplex PCR; TCRdb's copy has only in-frame clones and lacks some. The sample gives about 210,000 clones, 80% to 90% of which show up once; roughly 2.9% is in the top ten. Sequences were obtained from peripheral blood. The receptors derive from a man in his fifties or sixties with active or convalescent COVID-19.

The chain carries TRBV24-1 and TRBJ2-3, with 10 bases lining up with TRBD1. The CDR3 contains 19 residues. With 2 bases clipped from V and 3 bases from J, the junction kept 13 bases outside the gene matches. Germline CDR1 and CDR2: KGHDR and SFDVKD. Written as DNA, the CDR3 is TGTGCCACCAGTGATTCCCTAGACTCGACAGGGGGCGCGACAGATACGCAGTATTTT. Its translation: CATSDSLDSTGGATDTQYF.

The chain has TRBV6-5 and TRBJ2-7, with 7 positions matching TRBD2. V was clipped by 3 bases and J by 0 bases; unmatched bases: 5. Germline assignment: CDR1 MNHEY and CDR2 SVGAGI. The CDR3 has 15 amino acids. In DNA form, the CDR3 reads TGTGCCAGCAGTTATCAGCGGGGTTTCTCCTACGAGCAGTACTTC. Translated, it gives CASSYQRGFSYEQYF.

In this sample, this clone turned up a few times. The chain uses TRBV24-1 and TRBJ1-2, with TRBD1 identical over 9 bases. The CDR3 loop spans 15 amino acids. Germline V CDR1 and CDR2: KGHDR, SFDVKD. J gave up 6 bases and V 10 bases, and 14 bases lay outside the gene matches. The CDR3 protein is CATSDFGTGIDGYTF. For the CDR3, the DNA is TGTGCCACTTCTGACTTCGGGACAGGGATTGATGGCTACACCTTC.

The chain combines TRBV11-2 with TRBJ1-2, with D unclear. The CDR3 contains 15 residues. Germline loops: CDR1 SGHAT, CDR2 FQNNGV. Trimming left V 0 bases short and J 8 bases short, with 16 bases between. For the CDR3, the DNA is TGTGCCAGCAGCTTAGATCCCTTGGCCCCCGGGGGCTACACCTTC. Protein sequence: CASSLDPLAPGGYTF.

The chain has TRBV24-1 and TRBJ2-1; 7 nucleotides align to TRBD1. The J segment lost 8 bases and the V segment lost 7 bases, leaving 7 bases of the junction unmatched. Germline V gives CDR1 KGHDR, CDR2 SFDVKD. The CDR3 loop spans 13 amino acids. The DNA for the CDR3 is TGTGCCACCAGAGGGGGCCGTGGGGATGAGCAGTTCTTC. This sequence encodes CATRGGRGDEQFF.

V usage is TRBV7-6 and J usage is TRBJ2-5; possible D gene TRBD2, 5 bases. V was trimmed by 3 bases and J by 0 bases, leaving 14 bases between them. Germline CDR1 reads SGHVS; CDR2 reads FNYEAQ. CDR3 length: 16 residues. The CDR3 protein is CASSFRGSAYQETQYF. The CDR3, as DNA: TGTGCCAGCAGCTTTAGAGGTAGCGCCTACCAAGAGACCCAGTACTTC.

The V call is TRBV10-3, the J call TRBJ2-5; D ambiguous. The germline V gene has CDR1 ENHRY and CDR2 SYGVKD. V lost 5 bases to trimming and J lost 2 bases, with 12 bases between them. The length of the CDR3 is 14 residues. For the CDR3, the DNA is TGTGCCATCAGTCTTTCAGGTGGACAAGAGACCCAGTACTTC. Encoded protein: CAISLSGGQETQYF.

The DNA of the CDR3 is TGTGCCAGCAGCGCAAACAGGGTTGGTGGGGCTGAAGCTTTCTTT. Translating gives CASSANRVGGAEAFF. The V gene is TRBV9, the J gene TRBJ1-1, with a tentative D call TRBD1 (6 bases). Germline CDR1 SGDLS, CDR2 YYNGEE. Trimming removed 3 bases at V and 6 bases at J, with 18 bases between. This CDR3 comprises 15 residues. Using reference TRBV9 and TRBJ1-1 for the parts outside the CDR3, the full variable domain is DSGVTQTPKHLITATGQRVTLRCSPRSGDLSVYWYQQSLDQGLQFLIQYYNGEERAKGNILERFSAQQFPDLHSELNLSSLELGDSALYFCASSANRVGGAEAFFGQGTRLTVV.

The chain carries TRBV6-5 and TRBJ2-7; a weak D match, TRBD2 (5 bases). Germline CDR1 is MNHEY and CDR2 is SVGAGI. The V end was cut by 11 bases, the J end by 7 bases, with 18 bases between. The CDR3 spans 12 residues. The CDR3 loop is CAVGPNSGEQYF. In DNA form, the CDR3 reads TGTGCCGTCGGACCCAACTCGGGGGAGCAGTACTTC.

This chain joins TRBV9 and TRBJ1-4; a possible D gene is TRBD1 (6 bases). This CDR3 is 14 amino acids long. V shed 3 bases and J shed 4 bases, with 10 bases lying between them. CDR1 SGDLS and CDR2 YYNGEE come from the germline V gene. CDR3 nucleotides: TGTGCCAGCAGCGCAGACAGGATTAATGAAAAACTGTTTTTT. Translation: CASSADRINEKLFF.

This chain links TRBV24-1 with TRBJ2-7, with 8 bases lining up with TRBD2. V lost 3 bases and J lost 6; bases outside the gene matches: 3. CDR1 and CDR2 (germline): KGHDR, SFDVKD. The CDR3 loop spans 13 amino acids. CDR3 in amino acids: CATSDPGRAEQYF. The CDR3 DNA reads as TGTGCCACCAGTGATCCCGGGAGGGCCGAGCAGTACTTC.

The chain links TRBV30 to TRBJ2-1; 14 bases fit TRBD2. The CDR3 sequence is 16 residues long. Germline CDR1 GTSNPN, CDR2 SVGIG (reference sequence). Losses at the gene ends were 2 bases for V and 6 bases for J; bases not matched to a gene: 6. The CDR3 loop is CAWSPLGLAGGNEQFF. CDR3 DNA: TGTGCCTGGAGTCCTTTAGGACTAGCGGGAGGCAATGAGCAGTTCTTC.

This clone was recorded only once. The genes are TRBV14 and TRBJ1-1, with 8 bases identical to TRBD1. The J segment lost 3 bases and the V segment lost 5 bases, leaving 5 bases of the junction unmatched. The length of the CDR3 is 14 residues. Germline CDR1 SGHDN, CDR2 FVKESK. The CDR3 reads CASSSRDRYTEAFF. CDR3 bases: TGTGCCAGCAGCAGCCGGGACAGGTACACTGAAGCTTTCTTT.

The V and J genes are TRBV6-5 and TRBJ2-5, with no clear D. Germline V CDR1 and CDR2: MNHEY, SVGAGI. CDR3 length: 13 amino acids. Trimming pared 2 bases from V and 6 bases from J, leaving 10 bases between. DNA of the CDR3: TGTGCCAGCAGTTACGGTGGGCTTCAGACCCAGTACTTC. Translated, it gives CASSYGGLQTQYF.

This clone was seen more than once but under ten times. V is TRBV18 and J is TRBJ1-2; no definite D call. Germline assignment: CDR1 KGHSH and CDR2 LQKENI. V lost 1 base and J lost 1, with 10 bases in between. The CDR3 loop spans 15 amino acids. The CDR3 here is CASSPLPGNNYGYTF. DNA for the CDR3: TGTGCCAGCTCACCACTCCCGGGGAATAACTATGGCTACACCTTC.

The J gene is TRBJ1-5, the V gene TRBV19; D is perhaps TRBD1 (5 bases). The CDR3 length is 14 residues. Trimming took off 3 bases at V and 9 bases at J, with 15 bases between the two ends. Germline assignment: CDR1 LNHDA and CDR2 SQIVND (reference sequence). The CDR3 nucleotides read TGTGCCAGTAGTATTGGGGAGGGGTCTTCGCCCCAGCATTTT. Residues: CASSIGEGSSPQHF.

This chain uses TRBV6-5 with TRBJ1-1, with 7 positions matching TRBD1. This CDR3 has 13 amino acids. The germline gives CDR1 MNHEY, CDR2 SVGAGI. Germline trimming cut 5 bases from V and 4 bases from J; bases unmatched to any gene: 4. For the CDR3, the DNA is TGTGCCAGCAGTAAGGGGGCAGGCACTGAAGCTTTCTTT. Translating it yields CASSKGAGTEAFF.